The next 12 T cell receptor beta chains were all read from a single sample in a study of T cells in Graves' hyperthyroidism and ophthalmopathy. TCR beta CDR3 region amplification was performed from RNA transcripts. The TCR CDR3 was amplified in a first-round RT-PCR using the HTBI primer set. TCRdb independently ran MiXCR on the multiplex PCR reads; one entry per CDR3 protein. The sample lists approximately 520,000 distinct CDR3 sequences, roughly 24% occurring once. The material sequenced was blood. The receptors shown here come from a woman under 40 with Graves' ophthalmopathy.

This clonotype was counted a few times. The V gene is TRBV7-2, the J gene TRBJ1-6, with 7 bases matching TRBD1. Germline V gene data show CDR1 as SGHTA and CDR2 as FQGNSA. J was trimmed by 13 bases and V by 4 bases; bases with no gene match: 16. There are 16 residues in the CDR3. CDR3 in amino acids: CASSSRPGTDGAPLHF. The CDR3 coding sequence is TGTGCCAGCAGCTCAAGACCCGGGACAGACGGGGCGCCCCTCCACTTT.

This clonotype was recorded at least ten times. CDR3 in amino acids: CASGDIQGMLTNYGYTF. As DNA, the CDR3 is TGTGCCAGCGGCGATATACAGGGGATGTTGACCAACTATGGCTACACCTTC. The chain links TRBV11-3 to TRBJ1-2; 7 bases map to TRBD1. With 8 bases clipped from V and 2 bases from J, the junction kept 17 bases outside the gene matches. Germline-derived CDR1 and CDR2 are SGHNT and YENEEA. This CDR3 region has 17 residues.

This clonotype was picked up many times. The chain uses TRBV7-2 and TRBJ2-7; D is perhaps TRBD2 (7 bases). Trimming left V 5 bases short and J 4 bases short, with 18 bases between. The CDR3 length is 15 residues. CDR1 is SGHTA and CDR2 is FQGNSA in the germline V gene. CDR3 sequence: CASSPSGGGKYEQYF. The CDR3 coding sequence is TGTGCCAGCAGCCCTAGCGGAGGGGGGAAGTACGAGCAGTACTTC.

This clonotype was seen many times. CDR3 protein: CKIRGLEETQYF. The CDR3 DNA reads as TGTAAAATAAGGGGACTTGAAGAGACCCAGTACTTC. This chain connects TRBV6-1 to TRBJ2-5; TRBD2 might be the D (6 bases). This CDR3 region has 12 residues. The V gene's germline CDR1 is MNHNS and CDR2 SASEGT.

This clonotype was counted at least ten times. The chain combines TRBV28 with TRBJ2-7; tentatively, D is TRBD2 (5 bases). Looked up from germline, CDR1 is MDHEN and CDR2 is SYDVKM. V lost 2 bases to trimming and J lost 3 bases, with 14 bases between them. The CDR3 length is 15 residues. The CDR3 reads CASSLQPSLFYEQYF. The CDR3 DNA follows: TGTGCCAGCAGTTTACAGCCTAGCCTTTTCTACGAGCAGTACTTC.

This chain joins TRBV6-2 or TRBV6-3 and TRBJ2-7; 7 bases line up with TRBD1. Trimming cost V 1 base and J 6 bases; bases outside gene matches: 9. This CDR3 is built from 15 residues. The V gene's germline CDR1 is MNHEY and CDR2 SVGEGT. The CDR3 spells CASSYFGQVEVEQYF. The CDR3 bases are TGTGCCAGCAGTTACTTCGGACAGGTCGAGGTCGAGCAGTACTTC.

J is TRBJ1-1 and V is TRBV12-3 or TRBV12-4; 8 nucleotides agree with TRBD1. The CDR3 sequence is 15 residues long. J lost 3 bases, V lost 4 bases, and 7 bases had no gene match. CDR3 sequence: CASSSPNRGDTEAFF. In DNA form, the CDR3 reads TGTGCCAGCAGTTCCCCAAACAGGGGGGACACTGAAGCTTTCTTT.

This clonotype has a count of ten or more. The chain combines TRBV6-4 with TRBJ2-7, with D perhaps TRBD1 (6 bases). With 5 bases removed from V and 6 bases from J, the gap between germline ends came to 14 bases. The CDR3 length is 13 residues. Germline CDR1 and CDR2: MRHNA and SNTAGT. This CDR3 reads CASSPTGTGEQYF. The CDR3 DNA reads as TGTGCCAGCAGTCCTACAGGGACGGGCGAGCAGTACTTC.

This clonotype was found a few times. The chain uses TRBV9 and TRBJ2-5; D perhaps matches TRBD2 (6 bases). The V and J ends lost 4 bases and 1 base respectively, with 14 bases between them. Germline loops: CDR1 SGDLS, CDR2 YYNGEE. This CDR3 spans 15 amino acids. The CDR3 here is CASSSSGTVQETQYF. The CDR3 DNA reads TGTGCCAGCAGCTCTAGTGGGACTGTCCAAGAGACCCAGTACTTC. Supplemented by reference TRBV9 and TRBJ2-5, the full variable domain reads DSGVTQTPKHLITATGQRVTLRCSPRSGDLSVYWYQQSLDQGLQFLIQYYNGEERAKGNILERFSAQQFPDLHSELNLSSLELGDSALYFCASSSSGTVQETQYFGPGTRLLVL.

This clonotype was detected ten times or more. CDR3 residues: CASGPRDRVYPGELFF. The CDR3 DNA reads TGTGCTAGTGGTCCCCGGGACAGGGTTTATCCCGGGGAGCTGTTTTTT. The chain carries TRBV12-5 and TRBJ2-2, with 9 bases identical to TRBD1. V lost 5 bases and J lost 6; bases outside the gene matches: 10. This CDR3 contains 16 residues. Germline loops: CDR1 LGHNT, CDR2 FRNRAP.

This clonotype was found a few times. The chain is built from TRBV11-1 and TRBJ2-2; 13 bases are a match to TRBD2. The trim removed 4 bases at V and 5 bases at J, leaving 13 bases unmatched. This CDR3 region has 19 residues. Germline V gene sequence: CDR1 SGHAT, CDR2 FQDESV (reference sequence). The CDR3 reads CASSSDRSRTSGGTGELFF. Here the CDR3 DNA reads TGTGCCAGCAGCTCAGATAGGAGCAGGACTAGCGGGGGTACCGGGGAGCTGTTTTTT.

The chain uses TRBV18 and TRBJ2-7, with no clear D. Germline V gives CDR1 KGHSH, CDR2 LQKENI. The V end was cut by 3 bases, the J end by 3 bases, with 18 bases between. The CDR3 length is 16 residues. The CDR3: CASSPTTGVFDYEQYF. CDR3 nucleotides: TGTGCCAGCTCACCTACCACTGGGGTCTTCGACTACGAGCAGTACTTC. Complete variable domain (other parts from reference TRBV18 and TRBJ2-7): NAGVMQNPRHLVRRRGQEARLRCSPMKGHSHVYWYRQLPEEGLKFMVYLQKENIIDESGMPKERFSAEFPKEGPSILRIQQVVRGDSAAYFCASSPTTGVFDYEQYFGPGTRLTVT.